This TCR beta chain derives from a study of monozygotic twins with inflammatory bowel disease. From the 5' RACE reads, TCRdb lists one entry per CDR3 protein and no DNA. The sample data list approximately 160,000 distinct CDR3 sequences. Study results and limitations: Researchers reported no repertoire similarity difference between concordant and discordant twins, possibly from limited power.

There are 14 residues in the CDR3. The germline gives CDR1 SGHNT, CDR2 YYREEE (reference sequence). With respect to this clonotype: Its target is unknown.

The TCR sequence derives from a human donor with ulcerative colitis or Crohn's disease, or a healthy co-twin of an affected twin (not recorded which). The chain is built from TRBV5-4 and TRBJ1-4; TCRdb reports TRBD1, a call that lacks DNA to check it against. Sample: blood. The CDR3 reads CASSLEGLDEKLFF.